This paragraph covers one T cell receptor beta chain sequence. The source of the sample is a study of control samples from healthy donors and cancer patients. Some clones are missing from TCRdb's copy, which holds only in-frame ones; the method was immunoSEQ multiplex PCR. The sample has about 130,000 clones, 85% to 95% seen once. CDR3 length equals 13 residues. Germline-derived CDR1 and CDR2 are MNHEY and SVGEGT. The ends were cut back, 2 bases at V and 3 bases at J, with 8 bases in the middle. The rearrangement uses TRBV6-2 or TRBV6-3 and TRBJ2-7; D perhaps matches TRBD1 (6 bases). This receptor was taken from a man between 18 and 29 years old in good health. Sequenced input: blood. CDR3 DNA: TGTGCCAGCAGTTACCAGGGACACTACGAGCAGTACTTC. Its protein is CASSYQGHYEQYF.